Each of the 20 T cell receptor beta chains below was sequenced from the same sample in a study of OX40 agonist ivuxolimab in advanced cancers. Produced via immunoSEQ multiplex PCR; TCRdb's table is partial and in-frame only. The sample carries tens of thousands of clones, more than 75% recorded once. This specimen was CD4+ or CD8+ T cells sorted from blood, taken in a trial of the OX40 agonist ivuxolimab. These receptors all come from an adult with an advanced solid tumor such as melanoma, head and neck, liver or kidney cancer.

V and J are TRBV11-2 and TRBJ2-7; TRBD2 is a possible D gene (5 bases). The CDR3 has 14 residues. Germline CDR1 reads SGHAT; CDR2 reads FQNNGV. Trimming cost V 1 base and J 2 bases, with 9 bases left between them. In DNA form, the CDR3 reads TGTGCCAGCAGCTTAGGGGCGGGTGCCTACGAGCAGTACTTC. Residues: CASSLGAGAYEQYF.

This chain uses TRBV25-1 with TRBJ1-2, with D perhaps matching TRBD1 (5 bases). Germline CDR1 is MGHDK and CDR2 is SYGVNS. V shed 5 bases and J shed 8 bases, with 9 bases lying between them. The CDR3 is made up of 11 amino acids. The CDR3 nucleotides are TGTGCCAGCAGTCTCCGGGACGGCTACACCTTC. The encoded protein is CASSLRDGYTF.

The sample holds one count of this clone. Written as DNA, the CDR3 is TGTGCCAGCAGCGCTAGACTAGCGGGAGTTGTCGGGGAGCTGTTTTTT. This gives the protein CASSARLAGVVGELFF. The V and J genes are TRBV9 and TRBJ2-2; 12 bases align to TRBD2. Germline lookup yields CDR1 SGDLS and CDR2 YYNGEE. The trim removed 3 bases at V and 7 bases at J, leaving 7 bases unmatched. This CDR3 has 16 residues.

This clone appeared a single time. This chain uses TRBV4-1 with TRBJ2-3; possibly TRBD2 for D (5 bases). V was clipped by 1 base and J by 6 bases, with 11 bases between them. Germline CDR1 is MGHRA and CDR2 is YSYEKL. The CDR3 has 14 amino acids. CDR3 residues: CASSQGARTDTQYF. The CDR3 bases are TGCGCCAGCAGCCAAGGGGCCAGGACTGATACGCAGTATTTT.

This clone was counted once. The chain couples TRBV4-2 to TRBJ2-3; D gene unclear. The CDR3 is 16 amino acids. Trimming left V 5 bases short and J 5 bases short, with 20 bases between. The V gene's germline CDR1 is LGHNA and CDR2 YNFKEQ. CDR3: CASSLERQHPEDTQYF. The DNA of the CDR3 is TGTGCCAGCAGCTTGGAACGGCAGCACCCCGAAGATACGCAGTATTTT.

CDR3 nucleotide sequence: TGCGCCAGCAGCCGATTCGAGAGCAATAATGAAAAACTGTTTTTT. Residues: CASSRFESNNEKLFF. This chain links TRBV4-1 with TRBJ1-4; D remains unclear. This CDR3 has 15 residues. Trimming cost V 4 bases and J 4 bases, with 13 bases left between them. Germline CDR1 MGHRA, CDR2 YSYEKL.

The CDR3 DNA reads TGTGCCAGCAGCCAAGAACCCCGGGGTATCACTGAAGCTTTCTTT. Its translation: CASSQEPRGITEAFF. This sequence joins TRBV14 and TRBJ1-1; no definite D call. Germline CDR1 SGHDN, CDR2 FVKESK. Between the trimmed V and J ends, which lost 0 bases and 4 bases, there was a span of 12 bases. This CDR3 is 15 amino acids long.

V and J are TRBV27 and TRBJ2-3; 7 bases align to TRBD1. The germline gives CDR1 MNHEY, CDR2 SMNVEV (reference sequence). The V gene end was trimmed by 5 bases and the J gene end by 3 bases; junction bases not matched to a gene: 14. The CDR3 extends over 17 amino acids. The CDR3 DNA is TGTGCCAGCAGTCCCCTACTGAGAGGGGGCCGAACAGATACGCAGTATTTT. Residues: CASSPLLRGGRTDTQYF.

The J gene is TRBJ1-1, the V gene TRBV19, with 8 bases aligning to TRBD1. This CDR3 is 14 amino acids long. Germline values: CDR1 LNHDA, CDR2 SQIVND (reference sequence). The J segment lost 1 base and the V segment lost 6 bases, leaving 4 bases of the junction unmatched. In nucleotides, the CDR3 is TGTGCCAGTAGGACAGGGGCGGGGAACACTGAAGCTTTCTTT. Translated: CASRTGAGNTEAFF.

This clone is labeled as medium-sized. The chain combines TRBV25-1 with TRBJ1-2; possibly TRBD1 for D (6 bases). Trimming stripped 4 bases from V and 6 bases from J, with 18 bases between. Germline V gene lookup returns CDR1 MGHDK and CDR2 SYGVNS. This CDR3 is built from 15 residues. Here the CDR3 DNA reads TGTGCCAGCAGTGGATCGGGGGCTTTGCGACATGGCTACACCTTC. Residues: CASSGSGALRHGYTF.

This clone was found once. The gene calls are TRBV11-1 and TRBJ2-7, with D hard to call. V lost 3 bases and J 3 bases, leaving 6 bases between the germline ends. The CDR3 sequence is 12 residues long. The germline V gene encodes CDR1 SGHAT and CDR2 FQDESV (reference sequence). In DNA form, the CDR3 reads TGTGCCAGCAGCTTGGGAAGCTACGAGCAGTACTTC. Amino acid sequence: CASSLGSYEQYF.

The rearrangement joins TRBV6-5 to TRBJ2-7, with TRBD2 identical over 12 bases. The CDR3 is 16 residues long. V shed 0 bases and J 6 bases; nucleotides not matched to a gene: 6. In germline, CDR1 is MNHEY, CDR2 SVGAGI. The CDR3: CASSYSMGLAGTEQYF. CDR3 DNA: TGTGCCAGCAGTTACTCGATGGGACTAGCGGGCACCGAGCAGTACTTC.

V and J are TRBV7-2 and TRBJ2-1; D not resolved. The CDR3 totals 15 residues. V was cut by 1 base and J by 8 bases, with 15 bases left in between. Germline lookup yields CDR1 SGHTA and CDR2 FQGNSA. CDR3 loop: CASSLEGSSVYEQFF. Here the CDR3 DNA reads TGTGCCAGCAGCTTAGAAGGTTCTTCGGTCTATGAGCAGTTCTTC.

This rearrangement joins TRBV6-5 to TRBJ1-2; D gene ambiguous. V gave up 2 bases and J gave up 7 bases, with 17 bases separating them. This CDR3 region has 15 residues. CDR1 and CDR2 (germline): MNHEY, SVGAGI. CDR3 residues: CASSYSLGSRSGYTF. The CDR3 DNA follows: TGTGCCAGCAGTTACAGTCTGGGGTCACGATCTGGCTACACCTTC.

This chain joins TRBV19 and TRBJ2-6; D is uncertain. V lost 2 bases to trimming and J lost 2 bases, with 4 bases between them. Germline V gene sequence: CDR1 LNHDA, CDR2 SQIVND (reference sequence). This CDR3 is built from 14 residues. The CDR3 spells CASSIMAGANVLTF. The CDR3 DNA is TGTGCCAGTAGTATAATGGCTGGGGCCAACGTCCTGACTTTC.

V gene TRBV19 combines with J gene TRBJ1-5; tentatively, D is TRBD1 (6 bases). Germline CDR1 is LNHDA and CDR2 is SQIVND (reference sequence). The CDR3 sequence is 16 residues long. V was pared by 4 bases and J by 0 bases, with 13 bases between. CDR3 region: CASSTRGEYSNQPQHF. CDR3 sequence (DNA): TGTGCCAGTAGTACTAGGGGGGAATATAGCAATCAGCCCCAGCATTTT.

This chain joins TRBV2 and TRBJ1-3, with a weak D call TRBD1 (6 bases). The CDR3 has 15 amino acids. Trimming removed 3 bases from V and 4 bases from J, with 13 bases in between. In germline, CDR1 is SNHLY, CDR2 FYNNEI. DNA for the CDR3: TGTGCCAGCAGTGAGTTTAGGACAGAGGGAAACACCATATATTTT. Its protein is CASSEFRTEGNTIYF.

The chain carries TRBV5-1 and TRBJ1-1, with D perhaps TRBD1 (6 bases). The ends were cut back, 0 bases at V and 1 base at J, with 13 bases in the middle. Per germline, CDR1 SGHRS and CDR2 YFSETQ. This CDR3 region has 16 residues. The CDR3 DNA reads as TGCGCCAGCAGCTTGGGTCTGAGGACAGCGAACACTGAAGCTTTCTTT. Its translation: CASSLGLRTANTEAFF.

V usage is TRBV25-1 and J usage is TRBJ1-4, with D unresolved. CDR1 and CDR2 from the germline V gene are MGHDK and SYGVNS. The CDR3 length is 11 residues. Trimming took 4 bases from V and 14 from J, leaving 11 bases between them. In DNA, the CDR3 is TGTGCCAGCAGTGTAACCTCCCACCTGTTTTTT. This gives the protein CASSVTSHLFF.

This CDR3 is CASSPLGLGDEQYF. The CDR3 DNA reads TGTGCCAGCAGTCCCCTCGGGCTGGGAGACGAGCAGTACTTC. This chain links TRBV27 with TRBJ2-7; maybe TRBD2 (5 bases). Trimming shortened V by 5 bases and J by 5 bases, and 16 bases separated the two germline ends. The CDR3 is made up of 14 amino acids. CDR1 and CDR2 from the germline V gene are MNHEY and SMNVEV (reference sequence).